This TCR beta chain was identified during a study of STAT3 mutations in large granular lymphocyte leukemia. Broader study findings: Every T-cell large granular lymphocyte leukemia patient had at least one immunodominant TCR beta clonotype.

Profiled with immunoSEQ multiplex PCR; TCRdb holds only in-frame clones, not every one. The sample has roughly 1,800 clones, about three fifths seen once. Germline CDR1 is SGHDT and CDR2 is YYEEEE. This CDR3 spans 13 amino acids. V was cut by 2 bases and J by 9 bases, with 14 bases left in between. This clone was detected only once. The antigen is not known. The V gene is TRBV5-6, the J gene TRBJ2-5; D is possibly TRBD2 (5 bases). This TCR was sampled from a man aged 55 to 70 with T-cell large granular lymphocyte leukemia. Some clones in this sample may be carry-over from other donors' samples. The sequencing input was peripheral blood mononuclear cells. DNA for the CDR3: TGTGCCAGCAGCTTCGGACTGAACGAGGCCCAGTACTTC. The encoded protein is CASSFGLNEAQYF.